The rows below give T cell receptor beta chains drawn from one sample of a study of T cell responses to AZD1222 COVID-19 vaccine. Repertoires were generated with immunoSEQ multiplex PCR, while TCRdb's copy carries only in-frame clones and drops some. Of roughly 120,000 clones in the sample, more than 85% were seen once. The starting material was peripheral blood, obtained 28 days after the second AZD1222 dose. The receptors shown here come from an adult who received the AZD1222 COVID-19 vaccine. Each CDR3 is given with its conserved first and last residue. The D gene is left open where the match is weak. The size of a clone is reported for some rows only, either as once, few or many, or as a class for expanded clones.

J gene,clone size,V gene,D gene,CDR3 DNA,CDR3 protein
TRBJ1-1,NA,TRBV4-3,NA,TGCGCCAGCAGCCCCCATATTCAACAGGGTGGCACTGAAGCTTTCTTT,CASSPHIQQGGTEAFF
TRBJ1-1,NA,TRBV18,NA,TGTGCCAGCTCACCACCGCACGGCACTGAAGCTTTCTTT,CASSPPHGTEAFF
TRBJ1-1,NA,TRBV7-9,NA,TGTGCCAGCAGCAGTACAGGTGAAGCTTTCTTT,CASSSTGEAFF
TRBJ2-6,NA,TRBV30,NA,TGTGCCTGGAGTGATGGCAGGGCCGGGGCCAACGTCCTGACTTTC,CAWSDGRAGANVLTF
TRBJ1-5,NA,TRBV7-2,NA,TGTGCCAGCAGCCTGGACGGGAATCAGCCCCAGCATTTT,CASSLDGNQPQHF
TRBJ2-2,NA,TRBV19,TRBD2,TGTGCCAGTAGTATATCTAGCGGGGGGGCGGACACCGGGGAGCTGTTTTTT,CASSISSGGADTGELFF
TRBJ1-2,NA,TRBV5-6,NA,TGTGCCAGCAGCCCGGAGAGGGAGAGCTATGGCTACACCTTC,CASSPERESYGYTF
TRBJ2-4,NA,TRBV6-6,TRBD2,TGTGCCAGCAGTTACCCGGGGGGTCAAAACATTCAGTACTTC,CASSYPGGQNIQYF
TRBJ2-3,NA,TRBV3-1/TRBV3-2,TRBD1,TGTGCCAGCAGCCAATGGGACAGGACAGATACGCAGTATTTT,CASSQWDRTDTQYF
TRBJ1-5,NA,TRBV10-2,NA,TGCGCCACCGACTCGGGGGAAAGATATCAGCCCCAGCATTTT,CATDSGERYQPQHF
TRBJ2-1,few,TRBV11-1,NA,TGTGCCAGCAGCTTAGGGACACTCTACAATGAGCAGTTCTTC,CASSLGTLYNEQFF
TRBJ1-5,NA,TRBV6-5,NA,TGTGCCAGCAGGCGACAGGTTGGGCATCAGCCCCAGCATTTT,CASRRQVGHQPQHF
TRBJ2-5,NA,TRBV6-4,NA,TGTGCCAGCATGGATTGGGTTCCGAAAAGACAAGATACCCAGTACTTC,CASMDWVPKRQDTQYF
TRBJ2-7,NA,TRBV14,TRBD1,TGTGCCAGCAGCCAAGTCGGGACAGGGCCGGGATACGAGCAGTACTTC,CASSQVGTGPGYEQYF
TRBJ2-5,NA,TRBV4-3,TRBD1,TGCGCCAGCAGCCAAGATCTAGGGACAGGGATCCAAGAGACCCAGTACTTC,CASSQDLGTGIQETQYF
TRBJ2-1,NA,TRBV18,TRBD2,TGTGCCAGCTCTCTGGGACTAGCGGGAGGGACCCACAATGAGCAGTTCTTC,CASSLGLAGGTHNEQFF
TRBJ1-3,NA,TRBV7-6,NA,TGTGCCAGCAGCTCAACGACTGACTCTGGAAACACCATATATTTT,CASSSTTDSGNTIYF
TRBJ1-1,NA,TRBV5-6,NA,TGTGCCAGCAGCCTGGACATGGCCCCCCGCACTGAAGCTTTCTTT,CASSLDMAPRTEAFF
TRBJ1-1,NA,TRBV14,NA,TGTGCCAGCAGCCGCACACAGTTTGAAGCTTTCTTT,CASSRTQFEAFF
TRBJ2-1,NA,TRBV18,NA,TGTGCCAGCTCACCGAGTCCGGGCTGGGGTAATGAGCAGTTCTTC,CASSPSPGWGNEQFF
TRBJ2-3,NA,TRBV7-2,TRBD2,TGTGCCAGCAGCTCAAGGGGTGGCGGGGGAAACACAGATACGCAGTATTTT,CASSSRGGGGNTDTQYF
TRBJ2-7,few,TRBV18,TRBD2,TGTGCCAGCTCACCACAGCTAGCGGGTGACGAGCAGTACTTC,CASSPQLAGDEQYF
TRBJ1-1,NA,TRBV5-1,NA,TGCGCCAGCAGCTTGGATCCGAACCCACGTACTGAAGCTTTCTTT,CASSLDPNPRTEAFF
TRBJ1-4,once,TRBV30,NA,TGTGCCTGGAGTGTACGTGAAAAACTGTTTTTT,CAWSVREKLFF
TRBJ2-7,NA,TRBV15,TRBD1,TGTGCCACCAGCAGACAGGGGGCCGAGCAGTACTTC,CATSRQGAEQYF
TRBJ1-6,NA,TRBV10-1,NA,TGCGCCAGCAGTGTCCAGGCGGATTCACCCCTCCACTTT,CASSVQADSPLHF
TRBJ1-1,NA,TRBV9,NA,TGTGCCAGCAGCGTGTCAGGGGAGAACACTGAAGCTTTCTTT,CASSVSGENTEAFF
TRBJ2-3,NA,TRBV19,NA,TGTGCCAGTAGTCGGACCCCCGATACGCAGTATTTT,CASSRTPDTQYF
TRBJ1-1,NA,TRBV6-2/TRBV6-3,NA,TGTGCCAGCAGTTACGCGGCTTTGGGCACTGAAGCTTTCTTT,CASSYAALGTEAFF
TRBJ2-1,NA,TRBV7-6,TRBD2,TGTGCCAGCAGCACCTCCCCCCTGACTAGCGGGGGGGCTGGGTTCTTC,CASSTSPLTSGGAGFF
TRBJ1-2,NA,TRBV27,NA,TGTGCCAGCAGTTTCTCGCCGGGCAACTATGGCTACACCTTC,CASSFSPGNYGYTF
TRBJ1-5,NA,TRBV5-6,NA,TGTGCCAGCAGCTGGAAGGGGGAACAGCCCCAGCATTTT,CASSWKGEQPQHF
TRBJ2-5,NA,TRBV19,TRBD1,TGTGCCAGTAGTAGCCCGGGACAGGGTAGCGAGACCCAGTACTTC,CASSSPGQGSETQYF
TRBJ2-1,once,TRBV11-3,NA,TGTGCCAGCTCGATGGGGGCCTACAATGAGCAGTTCTTC,CASSMGAYNEQFF